This T cell receptor (beta chain) was obtained from a study of OX40 agonist ivuxolimab in advanced cancers. Study as a whole: As their treatment, patients were administered ivuxolimab, an agonistic anti-OX40 (CD134) antibody. Dose-escalation patients were diagnosed with hepatocellular carcinoma, melanoma, renal cell cancer or head and neck cancer.

This CDR3 spans 14 amino acids. Germline V gene sequence: CDR1 SGHTA, CDR2 FQGTGA. V lost 5 bases and J lost 3, with 11 bases in between. Using immunoSEQ multiplex PCR, the repertoire was profiled, and TCRdb retains in-frame clones only, with some absent. Among around 100,000 clones listed, roughly 90% were seen once. The starting material was CD4+ or CD8+ T cells sorted from blood, obtained in a trial of the OX40 agonist ivuxolimab. This TCR derives from an adult with an advanced solid tumor such as melanoma, head and neck, liver or kidney cancer. The rearrangement joins TRBV7-3 to TRBJ2-1; maybe TRBD2 (6 bases). DNA of the CDR3: TGTGCCAGCAGCCCAACGGGACTCTACAATGAGCAGTTCTTC. Translating it yields CASSPTGLYNEQFF.